These T cell receptor beta chains were read from a single sample in a study of CD8+ T cells in alopecia areata. Using immunoSEQ multiplex PCR, the repertoire was profiled, and TCRdb retains in-frame clones only, with some absent. The repertoire consists of roughly 250,000 clones, with less than 80% occurring once and the leading ten covering about 1.3%. The input for sequencing was CD4+ T cells sorted from blood, taken at week 0. These receptors came from a human donor with alopecia areata. Each CDR3 is given with its conserved first and last residue. D genes are given only for firm matches. For some rows the clone size is stated as once, few or many, or as a class when expanded; others skip it.

j_gene: TRBJ1-2; v_gene: TRBV6-6; abundance: .; d_gene: TRBD1; CDR3aa: CASSYVRDRDNYGYTF; CDR3nt: TGTGCCAGCAGTTACGTCCGGGACAGGGATAACTATGGCTACACCTTC
j_gene: TRBJ1-3; v_gene: TRBV5-6; abundance: .; d_gene: .; CDR3aa: CASSSSPDSLDTIYF; CDR3nt: TGTGCCAGCAGCTCTTCCCCGGACAGTCTCGACACCATATATTTT
j_gene: TRBJ2-1; v_gene: TRBV30; abundance: few; d_gene: .; CDR3aa: CAWSVRGTSSYNEQFF; CDR3nt: TGTGCCTGGAGTGTACGGGGGACTTCCTCCTACAATGAGCAGTTCTTC
j_gene: TRBJ2-1; v_gene: TRBV10-3; abundance: .; d_gene: .; CDR3aa: CAIRAAVPYNEQFF; CDR3nt: TGTGCCATCAGGGCGGCGGTACCCTACAATGAGCAGTTCTTC
j_gene: TRBJ2-5; v_gene: TRBV29-1; abundance: few; d_gene: TRBD1; CDR3aa: CSVEGARDRGLQTQYF; CDR3nt: TGCAGCGTTGAAGGGGCCCGGGACAGGGGGCTACAGACCCAGTACTTC
j_gene: TRBJ1-2; v_gene: TRBV29-1; abundance: .; d_gene: TRBD1; CDR3aa: CSVEGGTGRGYTF; CDR3nt: TGCAGCGTTGAAGGAGGGACAGGCCGTGGCTACACCTTC
j_gene: TRBJ2-5; v_gene: TRBV29-1; abundance: .; d_gene: .; CDR3aa: CSVEEGTAGQETQYF; CDR3nt: TGCAGCGTTGAAGAGGGGACAGCGGGCCAAGAGACCCAGTACTTC
j_gene: TRBJ2-1; v_gene: TRBV7-2; abundance: once; d_gene: TRBD2; CDR3aa: CASSLSTSGYNEQFF; CDR3nt: TGTGCCAGCAGCTTAAGCACTAGCGGATACAATGAGCAGTTCTTC
j_gene: TRBJ1-1; v_gene: TRBV29-1; abundance: few; d_gene: .; CDR3aa: CSVAGQMNTEAFF; CDR3nt: TGCAGCGTGGCGGGACAAATGAACACTGAAGCTTTCTTT
j_gene: TRBJ1-1; v_gene: TRBV5-1; abundance: few; d_gene: .; CDR3aa: CASSPLVGHTEAFF; CDR3nt: TGCGCCAGCAGCCCCCTGGTGGGGCACACTGAAGCTTTCTTT
j_gene: TRBJ2-3; v_gene: TRBV30; abundance: once; d_gene: .; CDR3aa: CAWAARDSVGTQYF; CDR3nt: TGTGCCTGGGCGGCAAGGGACTCGGTCGGTACGCAGTATTTT
j_gene: TRBJ2-7; v_gene: TRBV30; abundance: few; d_gene: TRBD1; CDR3aa: CAWRTGTGAYEQYF; CDR3nt: TGTGCCTGGAGGACCGGGACAGGGGCCTACGAGCAGTACTTC
j_gene: TRBJ2-2; v_gene: TRBV7-3; abundance: .; d_gene: .; CDR3aa: CASSPSGLGTGELFF; CDR3nt: TGTGCCAGCAGCCCCTCAGGGCTGGGCACCGGGGAGCTGTTTTTT
j_gene: TRBJ2-1; v_gene: TRBV25-1; abundance: .; d_gene: .; CDR3aa: CASTTAVGDEQFF; CDR3nt: TGTGCCAGCACCACCGCGGTGGGAGATGAGCAGTTCTTC
j_gene: TRBJ2-5; v_gene: TRBV5-1; abundance: .; d_gene: .; CDR3aa: CASSYGGEETQYF; CDR3nt: TGCGCCAGCAGCTACGGGGGTGAGGAGACCCAGTACTTC
j_gene: TRBJ2-1; v_gene: TRBV4-1; abundance: .; d_gene: .; CDR3aa: CASSQDFRGHSYNEQFF; CDR3nt: TGCGCCAGCAGCCAAGATTTTAGGGGACATTCCTACAATGAGCAGTTCTTC
j_gene: TRBJ2-7; v_gene: TRBV29-1; abundance: .; d_gene: .; CDR3aa: CSAVQGGGPEQYF; CDR3nt: TGCAGCGCTGTACAAGGAGGAGGACCCGAGCAGTACTTC
j_gene: TRBJ1-1; v_gene: TRBV29-1; abundance: .; d_gene: TRBD1; CDR3aa: CSVERQGNTEAFF; CDR3nt: TGCAGCGTTGAAAGACAGGGGAACACTGAAGCTTTCTTT
j_gene: TRBJ2-7; v_gene: TRBV9; abundance: .; d_gene: .; CDR3aa: CASGSGTGAYEQYF; CDR3nt: TGTGCCAGCGGGAGCGGGACAGGCGCCTACGAGCAGTACTTC